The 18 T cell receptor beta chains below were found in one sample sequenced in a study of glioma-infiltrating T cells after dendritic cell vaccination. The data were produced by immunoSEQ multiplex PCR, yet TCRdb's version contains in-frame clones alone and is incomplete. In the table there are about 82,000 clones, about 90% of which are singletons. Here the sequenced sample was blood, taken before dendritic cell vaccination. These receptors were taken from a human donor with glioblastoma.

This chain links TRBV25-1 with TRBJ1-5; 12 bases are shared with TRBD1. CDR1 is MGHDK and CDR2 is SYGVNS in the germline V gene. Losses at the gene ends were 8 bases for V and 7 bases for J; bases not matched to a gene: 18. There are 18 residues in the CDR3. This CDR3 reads CASLVIPGTGGNGQPQHF. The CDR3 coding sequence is TGTGCCAGCCTTGTGATCCCCGGGACAGGGGGCAATGGACAGCCCCAGCATTTT.

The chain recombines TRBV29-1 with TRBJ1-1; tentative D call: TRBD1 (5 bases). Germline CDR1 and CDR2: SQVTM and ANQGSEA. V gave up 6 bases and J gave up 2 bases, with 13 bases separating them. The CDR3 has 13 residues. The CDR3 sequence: CSVRGGGNTEAFF. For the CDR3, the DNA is TGCAGCGTCCGGGGGGGAGGAAACACTGAAGCTTTCTTT.

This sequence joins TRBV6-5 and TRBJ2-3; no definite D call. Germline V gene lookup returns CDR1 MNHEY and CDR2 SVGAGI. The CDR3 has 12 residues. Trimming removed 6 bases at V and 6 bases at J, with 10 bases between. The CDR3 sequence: CASRTQTDTQYF. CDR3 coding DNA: TGTGCCAGCAGGACACAGACGGATACGCAGTATTTT.

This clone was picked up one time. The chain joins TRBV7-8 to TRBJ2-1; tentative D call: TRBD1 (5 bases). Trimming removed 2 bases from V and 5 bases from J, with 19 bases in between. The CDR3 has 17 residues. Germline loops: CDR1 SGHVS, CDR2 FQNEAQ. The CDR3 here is CASSLNWTPYTNNEQFF. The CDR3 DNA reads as TGTGCCAGCAGCTTAAATTGGACACCTTACACCAACAATGAGCAGTTCTTC.

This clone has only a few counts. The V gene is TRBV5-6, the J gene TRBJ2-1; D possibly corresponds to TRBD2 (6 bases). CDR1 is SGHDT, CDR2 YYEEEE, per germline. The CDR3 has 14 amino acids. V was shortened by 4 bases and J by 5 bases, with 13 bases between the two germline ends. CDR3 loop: CASSVGLQNNEQFF. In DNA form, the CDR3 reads TGTGCCAGCAGCGTGGGACTTCAAAACAATGAGCAGTTCTTC. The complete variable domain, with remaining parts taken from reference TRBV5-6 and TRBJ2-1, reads DAGVTQSPTHLIKTRGQQVTLRCSPKSGHDTVSWYQQALGQGPQFIFQYYEEEERQRGNFPDRFSGHQFPNYSSELNVNALLLGDSALYLCASSVGLQNNEQFFGPGTRLTVL.

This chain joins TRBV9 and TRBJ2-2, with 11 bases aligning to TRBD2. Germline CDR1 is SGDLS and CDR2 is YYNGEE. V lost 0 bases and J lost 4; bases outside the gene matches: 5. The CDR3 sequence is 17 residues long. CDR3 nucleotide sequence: TGTGCCAGCAGCGTAGAGTTGGGACTAGCGGTCACCGGGGAGCTGTTTTTT. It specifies CASSVELGLAVTGELFF.

The CDR3: CASTPGFAGLLSGTDTQYF. The CDR3 nucleotides are TGCGCCAGCACGCCCGGGTTTGCGGGGCTTCTTTCCGGGACAGATACGCAGTATTTT. The chain is built from TRBV4-1 and TRBJ2-3; D perhaps matches TRBD2 (6 bases). Germline CDR1 reads MGHRA; CDR2 reads YSYEKL. Trimming stripped 7 bases from V and 3 bases from J, with 29 bases between. The CDR3 consists of 19 residues.

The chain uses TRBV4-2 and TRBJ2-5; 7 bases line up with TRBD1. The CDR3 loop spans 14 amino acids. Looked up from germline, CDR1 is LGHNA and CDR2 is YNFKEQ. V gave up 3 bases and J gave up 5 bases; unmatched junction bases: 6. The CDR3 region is CASSQGGTVETQYF. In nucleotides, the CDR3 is TGTGCCAGCAGCCAGGGTGGGACAGTGGAGACCCAGTACTTC.

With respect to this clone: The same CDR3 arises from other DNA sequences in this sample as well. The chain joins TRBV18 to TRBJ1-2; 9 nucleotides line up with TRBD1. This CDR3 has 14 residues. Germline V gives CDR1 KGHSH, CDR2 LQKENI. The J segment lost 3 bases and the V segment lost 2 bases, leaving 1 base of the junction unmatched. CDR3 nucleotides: TGTGCCAGCTCACCAAGACAGGGGGACTATGGCTACACCTTC. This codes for CASSPRQGDYGYTF.

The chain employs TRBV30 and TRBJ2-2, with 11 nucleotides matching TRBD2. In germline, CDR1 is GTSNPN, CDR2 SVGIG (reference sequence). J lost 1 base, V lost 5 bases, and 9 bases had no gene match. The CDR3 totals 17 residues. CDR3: CAWRSGGVVQNTGELFF. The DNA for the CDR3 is TGTGCCTGGCGTAGCGGGGGGGTGGTCCAGAACACCGGGGAGCTGTTTTTT.

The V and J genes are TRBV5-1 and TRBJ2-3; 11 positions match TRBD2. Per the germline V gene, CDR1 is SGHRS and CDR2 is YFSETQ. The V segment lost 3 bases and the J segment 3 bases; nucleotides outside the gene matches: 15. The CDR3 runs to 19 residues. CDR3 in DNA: TGCGCCAGCAGCTCTTCGGCCGGTGTAGCGGGAGGGCCAACAGATACGCAGTATTTT. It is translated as CASSSSAGVAGGPTDTQYF.

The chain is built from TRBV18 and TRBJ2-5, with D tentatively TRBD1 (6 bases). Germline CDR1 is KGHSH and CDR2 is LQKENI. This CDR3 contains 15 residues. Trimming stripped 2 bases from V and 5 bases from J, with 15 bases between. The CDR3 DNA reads TGTGCCAGCTCACCATTGCCAGGGGTGGGGGAGACCCAGTACTTC. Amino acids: CASSPLPGVGETQYF.

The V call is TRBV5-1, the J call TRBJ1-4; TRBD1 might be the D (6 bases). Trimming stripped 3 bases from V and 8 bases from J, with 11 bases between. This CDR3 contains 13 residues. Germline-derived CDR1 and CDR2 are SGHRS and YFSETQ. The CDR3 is CASSSSTGEKLFF. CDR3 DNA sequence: TGCGCCAGCAGCTCTTCTACAGGGGAAAAACTGTTTTTT.

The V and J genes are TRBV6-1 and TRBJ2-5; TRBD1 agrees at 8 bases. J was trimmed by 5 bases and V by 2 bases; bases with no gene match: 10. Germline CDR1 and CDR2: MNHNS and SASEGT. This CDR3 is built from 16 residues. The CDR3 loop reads CASSEQRTGPGETQYF. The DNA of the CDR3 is TGTGCCAGCAGTGAACAGCGGACAGGGCCTGGGGAGACCCAGTACTTC.

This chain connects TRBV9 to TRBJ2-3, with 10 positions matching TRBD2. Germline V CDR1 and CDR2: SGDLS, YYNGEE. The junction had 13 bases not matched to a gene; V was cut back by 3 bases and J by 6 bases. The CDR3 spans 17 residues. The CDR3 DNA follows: TGTGCCAGCAGCGCACTAGCGGGGCTACATCGGGACGATACGCAGTATTTT. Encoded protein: CASSALAGLHRDDTQYF.

CDR3 residues: CASSPRSSGRSSEQFF. The CDR3 DNA reads as TGTGCCAGCTCACCACGTTCTAGCGGGAGGAGTAGTGAGCAGTTCTTC. The chain recombines TRBV18 with TRBJ2-1; 11 positions agree with TRBD2. The CDR3 has 16 residues. V was pared by 1 base and J by 9 bases, with 8 bases of the junction left unmatched. Germline CDR1 KGHSH, CDR2 LQKENI. Full variable domain (missing parts from reference TRBV18 and TRBJ2-1): NAGVMQNPRHLVRRRGQEARLRCSPMKGHSHVYWYRQLPEEGLKFMVYLQKENIIDESGMPKERFSAEFPKEGPSILRIQQVVRGDSAAYFCASSPRSSGRSSEQFFGPGTRLTVL.

The CDR3 DNA follows: TGTGCCAGCAGCTTGTCGGGACAATTCACAGATACGCAGTATTTT. This encodes CASSLSGQFTDTQYF. The chain employs TRBV5-4 and TRBJ2-3; D is perhaps TRBD1 (6 bases). Germline CDR1 and CDR2: SGHNT and YYREEE (reference sequence). This CDR3 comprises 15 residues. The ends were cut back, 1 base at V and 2 bases at J, with 11 bases in the middle.

This CDR3 reads CASSPPGTVSYEQYF. DNA for the CDR3: TGCGCCAGCAGTCCGCCCGGGACAGTCTCCTACGAGCAGTACTTC. The chain couples TRBV5-1 to TRBJ2-7; 7 bases match TRBD1. This CDR3 region has 15 residues. The germline CDR1 and CDR2 sequences are SGHRS and YFSETQ. The V and J ends lost 5 bases and 0 bases, in that order; junction bases with no gene match: 8.